The 17 T cell receptor beta chains in this list originate from one sample, sequenced in a study of blood T cell repertoires in COVID-19. Repertoires were generated with immunoSEQ multiplex PCR, while TCRdb's copy carries only in-frame clones and drops some. The table lists about 260,000 clones, about 82% of them singletons, with over 2% in the top ten. The sequencing sample was made of PBMCs or T cells enriched from blood (not recorded which). These receptors were obtained from a woman aged 50 to 60 who had recovered from COVID-19.

This clone was counted between two and nine times. The chain couples TRBV11-2 to TRBJ1-2, with 10 bases identical to TRBD1. In germline, CDR1 is SGHAT, CDR2 FQNNGV. The CDR3 covers 16 residues. V shed 9 bases, J shed 2 bases, and the junction held 12 bases outside the gene matches. The CDR3 bases are TGTGCCAGTTCCGGGACAGGGGTCGCCTTCAACTATGGCTACACCTTC. It is translated as CASSGTGVAFNYGYTF.

The table lists this clone with a count of one. CDR3 DNA: TGTGCCAGCAGCGAAATAGGACTAGCGGAGTACGAGCAGTACTTC. It specifies CASSEIGLAEYEQYF. The chain uses TRBV5-6 and TRBJ2-7, with TRBD2 matching over 10 bases. This CDR3 is 15 amino acids long. Germline V CDR1 and CDR2: SGHDT, YYEEEE. With 4 bases clipped from V and 4 bases from J, the junction kept 8 bases outside the gene matches.

This sequence joins TRBV4-3 and TRBJ1-1; 8 bases line up with TRBD1. Germline CDR1 and CDR2: LGHNA and YSLEER. This CDR3 is 15 amino acids long. V was clipped by 0 bases and J by 12 bases; unmatched bases: 12. The CDR3, as DNA: TGCGCCAGCAGCCAAGATAGGTGGACAGGGTTAGGAACTTTCTTT. Translation: CASSQDRWTGLGTFF.

V usage is TRBV5-4 and J usage is TRBJ2-3; maybe TRBD2 (6 bases). CDR3 size: 16 residues. Looked up from germline, CDR1 is SGHNT and CDR2 is YYREEE (reference sequence). Trimming removed 0 bases at V and 1 base at J, with 12 bases between. Here the CDR3 DNA reads TGTGCCAGCAGCTTGGCACTAGCCGGGCGCACAGATACGCAGTATTTT. It is translated as CASSLALAGRTDTQYF.

This clone was seen only once. The J gene is TRBJ2-5, the V gene TRBV7-2, with TRBD2 matching over 10 bases. The CDR3 sequence is 16 residues long. Germline V gives CDR1 SGHTA, CDR2 FQGNSA. Trimming at V came to 5 bases and at J to 5 bases, leaving 11 bases not matched to a gene. For the CDR3, the DNA is TGTGCCAGCAGCCCCTTAGCGGGGGGAATTTCGGAGACCCAGTACTTC. Translated, it gives CASSPLAGGISETQYF.

The chain carries TRBV7-2 and TRBJ1-1; D call uncertain. Germline values: CDR1 SGHTA, CDR2 FQGNSA. Trimming shortened V by 5 bases and J by 0 bases, and 7 bases separated the two germline ends. This CDR3 is built from 13 residues. CDR3 sequence: CASSRLLNTEAFF. Here the CDR3 DNA reads TGTGCCAGCAGCCGCCTATTGAACACTGAAGCTTTCTTT.

The chain couples TRBV19 to TRBJ2-7; 10 bases match TRBD2. V lost 5 bases and J lost 4; bases outside the gene matches: 5. CDR3 length: 14 amino acids. CDR1 and CDR2 (germline): LNHDA, SQIVND (reference sequence). The CDR3 sequence is CASSELAGPYEQYF. Written as DNA, the CDR3 is TGTGCCAGTAGTGAACTAGCGGGGCCATACGAGCAGTACTTC.

The rearrangement links TRBV3-1 (or the pseudogene TRBV3-2) to TRBJ1-1; D gene ambiguous. V was clipped by 0 bases and J by 7 bases, with 6 bases between them. The V gene's germline CDR1 is LGHDT and CDR2 YNNKEL (reference sequence). The CDR3 is 12 residues long. The CDR3 bases are TGTGCCAGCAGCCAAGATGGAGATGAAGCTTTCTTT. It yields the protein CASSQDGDEAFF.

This clone was seen more than once but under ten times. CDR3 nucleotides: TGTGCCAGCAGTTTATTGACTAGCGGGAGGGCCCGCGAGCAGTACTTC. Its translation is CASSLLTSGRAREQYF. The chain links TRBV27 to TRBJ2-7, with 14 bases that match TRBD2. Trimming removed 1 base from V and 6 bases from J; junction bases left unmatched: 5. This CDR3 comprises 16 residues. From germline, CDR1 is MNHEY and CDR2 SMNVEV (reference sequence).

The gene calls are TRBV21-1 and TRBJ2-2; the DNA was not compared with TRBD1, the D call given in the table. TRBV21-1 constitutes a pseudogene. This CDR3 is built from 16 residues. The CDR3 DNA sequence: TGTGCCAGCAGCAAAATGGGCAGGGTGACCACCGGGGAGCTGTTTTTT. Protein product: CASSKMGRVTTGELFF.

The rearrangement joins TRBV7-2 to TRBJ2-7; 7 bases fit TRBD2. The CDR3 contains 18 residues. V shed 1 base and J 0 bases; nucleotides not matched to a gene: 12. Germline lookup yields CDR1 SGHTA and CDR2 FQGNSA. The CDR3 sequence: CASSLVGLSRGDSYEQYF. The CDR3 region has the DNA TGTGCCAGCAGCTTAGTTGGGCTTTCCCGGGGGGACTCCTACGAGCAGTACTTC.

J is TRBJ2-2 and V is TRBV5-1; D call uncertain. V lost 7 bases to trimming and J lost 2 bases, with 6 bases between them. This CDR3 region has 12 residues. CDR1 SGHRS and CDR2 YFSETQ come from the germline V gene. CDR3 in DNA: TGCGCCAGCTTCATTAACACCGGGGAGCTGTTTTTT. Its translation is CASFINTGELFF.

The chain couples TRBV7-2 to TRBJ2-1; 7 bases fit TRBD1. This CDR3 is 13 amino acids long. Germline lookup yields CDR1 SGHTA and CDR2 FQGNSA. J lost 5 bases, V lost 7 bases, and 5 bases had no gene match. The CDR3 region has the DNA TGTGCCAGCATGCCGACAGGGCACAATGAGCAGTTCTTC. Its protein is CASMPTGHNEQFF.

The chain is built from TRBV24-1 and TRBJ2-1, with D perhaps matching TRBD2 (5 bases). The CDR3 is 14 amino acids. Looked up from germline, CDR1 is KGHDR and CDR2 is SFDVKD. Trimming took 3 bases from V and 5 from J, leaving 10 bases between them. CDR3 region: CATSDPSGDNEQFF. As DNA, the CDR3 is TGTGCCACCAGTGATCCAAGCGGAGACAATGAGCAGTTCTTC.

The chain uses TRBV18 and TRBJ1-5; 8 nucleotides match TRBD1. Germline CDR1 reads KGHSH; CDR2 reads LQKENI. There are 16 residues in the CDR3. Trimming removed 2 bases from V and 5 bases from J; junction bases left unmatched: 8. The CDR3 bases are TGTGCCAGCTCACCAAATCCAGGGGGCAGTTATCAGCCCCAGCATTTT. Translated: CASSPNPGGSYQPQHF.

The rearrangement uses TRBV7-2 and TRBJ1-1, with D perhaps matching TRBD1 (5 bases). The CDR3 consists of 12 residues. Trimming stripped 3 bases from V and 4 bases from J, with 6 bases between. Germline lookup yields CDR1 SGHTA and CDR2 FQGNSA. In DNA, the CDR3 is TGTGCCAGCAGCTTGACAGTCACTGAAGCTTTCTTT. Amino acid sequence: CASSLTVTEAFF.

This clone was counted a few times. The CDR3 sequence: CASSQEYPGVNSPLHF. CDR3 DNA: TGTGCCAGCAGCCAAGAATACCCAGGGGTAAATTCACCCCTCCACTTT. The genes are TRBV14 and TRBJ1-6; D may be TRBD1 (6 bases). CDR3 length equals 16 residues. CDR1 and CDR2 (germline): SGHDN, FVKESK. V was shortened by 0 bases and J by 7 bases, with 13 bases between the two germline ends. Variable domain in full (rest from reference TRBV14 and TRBJ1-6): EAGVTQFPSHSVIEKGQTVTLRCDPISGHDNLYWYRRVMGKEIKFLLHFVKESKQDESGMPNNRFLAERTGGTYSTLKVQPAELEDSGVYFCASSQEYPGVNSPLHFGNGTRLTVT.